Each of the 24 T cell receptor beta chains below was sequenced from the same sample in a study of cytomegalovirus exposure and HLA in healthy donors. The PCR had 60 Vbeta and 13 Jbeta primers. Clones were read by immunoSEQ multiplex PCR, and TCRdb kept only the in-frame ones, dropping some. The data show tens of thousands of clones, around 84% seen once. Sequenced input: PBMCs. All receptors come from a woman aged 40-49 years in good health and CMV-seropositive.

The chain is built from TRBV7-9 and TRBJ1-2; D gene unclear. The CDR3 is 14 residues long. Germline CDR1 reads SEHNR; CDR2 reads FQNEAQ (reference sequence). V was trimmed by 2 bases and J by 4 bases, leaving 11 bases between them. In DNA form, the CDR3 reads TGTGCCAGCAGCTTACCGGGGTTCGGCTATGGCTACACCTTC. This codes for CASSLPGFGYGYTF.

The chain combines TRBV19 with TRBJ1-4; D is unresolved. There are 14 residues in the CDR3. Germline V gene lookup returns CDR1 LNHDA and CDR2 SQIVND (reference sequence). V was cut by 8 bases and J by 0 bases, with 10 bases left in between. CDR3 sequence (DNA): TGTGCCAGTGGCGTCGGGACAACTAATGAAAAACTGTTTTTT. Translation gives CASGVGTTNEKLFF.

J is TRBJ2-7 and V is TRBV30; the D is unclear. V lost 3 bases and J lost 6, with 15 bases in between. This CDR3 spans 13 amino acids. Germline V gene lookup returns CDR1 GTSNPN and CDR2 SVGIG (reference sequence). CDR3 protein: CAWSSLGVGEQYF. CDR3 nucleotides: TGTGCCTGGAGCTCATTGGGCGTCGGCGAGCAGTACTTC.

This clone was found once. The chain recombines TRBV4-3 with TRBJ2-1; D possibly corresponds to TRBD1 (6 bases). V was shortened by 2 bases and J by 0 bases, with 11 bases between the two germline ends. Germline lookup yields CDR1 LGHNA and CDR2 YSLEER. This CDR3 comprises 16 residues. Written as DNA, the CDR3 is TGCGCCAGCAGCCAAAACAGGGCACCCTCCTACAATGAGCAGTTCTTC. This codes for CASSQNRAPSYNEQFF.

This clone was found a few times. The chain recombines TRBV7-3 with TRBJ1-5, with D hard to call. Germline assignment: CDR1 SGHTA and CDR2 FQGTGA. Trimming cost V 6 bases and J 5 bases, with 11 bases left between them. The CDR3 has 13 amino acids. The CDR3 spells CASRTNGDQPQHF. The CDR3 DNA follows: TGTGCCAGCAGAACGAACGGGGATCAGCCCCAGCATTTT.

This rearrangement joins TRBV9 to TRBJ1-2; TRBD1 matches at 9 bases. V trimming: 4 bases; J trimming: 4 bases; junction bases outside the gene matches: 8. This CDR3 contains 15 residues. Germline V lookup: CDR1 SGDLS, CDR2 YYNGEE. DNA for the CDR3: TGTGCCAGCAGCCCCTGGGACAGGGTTGCCTATGGCTACACCTTC. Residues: CASSPWDRVAYGYTF.

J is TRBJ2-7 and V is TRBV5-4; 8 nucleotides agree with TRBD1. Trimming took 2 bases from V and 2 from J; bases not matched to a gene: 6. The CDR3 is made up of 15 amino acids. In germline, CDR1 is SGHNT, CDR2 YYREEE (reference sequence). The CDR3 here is CASSFGTGITYEQYF. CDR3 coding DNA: TGTGCCAGCAGCTTCGGGACAGGCATTACCTACGAGCAGTACTTC.

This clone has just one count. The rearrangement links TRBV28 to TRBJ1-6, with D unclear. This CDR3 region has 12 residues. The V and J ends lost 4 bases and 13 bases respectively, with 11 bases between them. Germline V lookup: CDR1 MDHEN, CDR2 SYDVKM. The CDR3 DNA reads TGTGCCAGCAGTTCGGAGATTTATCCCCTCCACTTT. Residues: CASSSEIYPLHF.

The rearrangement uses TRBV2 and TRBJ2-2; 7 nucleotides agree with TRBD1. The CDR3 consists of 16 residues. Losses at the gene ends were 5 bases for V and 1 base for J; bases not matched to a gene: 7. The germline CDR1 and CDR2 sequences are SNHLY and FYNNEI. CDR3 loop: CASSYTGELNTGELFF. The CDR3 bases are TGTGCCAGCAGTTATACAGGGGAACTGAACACCGGGGAGCTGTTTTTT.

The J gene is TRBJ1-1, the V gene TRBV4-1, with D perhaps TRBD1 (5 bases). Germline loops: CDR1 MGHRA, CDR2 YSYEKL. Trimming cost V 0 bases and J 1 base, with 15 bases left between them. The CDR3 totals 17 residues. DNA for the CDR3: TGCGCCAGCAGCCAAGAGTCCTATGGAGGGGAGAACACTGAAGCTTTCTTT. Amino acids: CASSQESYGGENTEAFF.

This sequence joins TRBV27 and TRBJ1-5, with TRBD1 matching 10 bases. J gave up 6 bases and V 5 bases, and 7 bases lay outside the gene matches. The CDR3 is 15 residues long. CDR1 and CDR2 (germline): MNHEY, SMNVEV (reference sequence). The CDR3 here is CASSTRTGGGQPQHF. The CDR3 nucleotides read TGTGCCAGCAGTACTCGGACAGGGGGGGGTCAGCCCCAGCATTTT.

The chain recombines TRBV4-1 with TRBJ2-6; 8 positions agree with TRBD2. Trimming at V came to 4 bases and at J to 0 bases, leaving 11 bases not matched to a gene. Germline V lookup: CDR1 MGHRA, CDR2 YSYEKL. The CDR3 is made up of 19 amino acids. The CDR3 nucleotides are TGCGCCAGCAGCCCCTTGGCGACTAGCGCGAGCTCTGGGGCCAACGTCCTGACTTTC. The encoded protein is CASSPLATSASSGANVLTF.

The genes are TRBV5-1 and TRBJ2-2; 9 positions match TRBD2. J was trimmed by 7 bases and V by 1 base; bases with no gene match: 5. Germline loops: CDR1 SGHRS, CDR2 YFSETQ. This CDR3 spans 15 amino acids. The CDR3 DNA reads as TGCGCCAGCAGCTTGAGCGGGGGGCTATTCGGGGAGCTGTTTTTT. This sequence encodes CASSLSGGLFGELFF.

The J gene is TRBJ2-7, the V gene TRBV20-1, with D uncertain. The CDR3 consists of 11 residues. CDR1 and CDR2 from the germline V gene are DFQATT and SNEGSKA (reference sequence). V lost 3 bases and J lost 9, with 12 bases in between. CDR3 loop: CSASPTAVQYF. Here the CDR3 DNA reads TGCAGTGCTAGCCCAACCGCGGTGCAGTACTTC.

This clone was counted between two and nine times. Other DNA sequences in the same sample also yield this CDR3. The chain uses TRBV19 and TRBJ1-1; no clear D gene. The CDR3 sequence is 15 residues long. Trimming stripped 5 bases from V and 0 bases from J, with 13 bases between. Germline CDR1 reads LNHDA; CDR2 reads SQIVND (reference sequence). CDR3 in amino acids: CASSLSGRMNTEAFF. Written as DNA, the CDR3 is TGTGCCAGTAGTCTCTCGGGTCGGATGAACACTGAAGCTTTCTTT.

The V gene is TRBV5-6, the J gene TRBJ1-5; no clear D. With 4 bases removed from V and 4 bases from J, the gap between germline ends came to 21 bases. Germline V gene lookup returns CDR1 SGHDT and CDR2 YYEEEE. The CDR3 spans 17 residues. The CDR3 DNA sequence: TGTGCCAGCAGCCTGGGAACAGCACGTTTAACAAATCAGCCCCAGCATTTT. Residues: CASSLGTARLTNQPQHF.

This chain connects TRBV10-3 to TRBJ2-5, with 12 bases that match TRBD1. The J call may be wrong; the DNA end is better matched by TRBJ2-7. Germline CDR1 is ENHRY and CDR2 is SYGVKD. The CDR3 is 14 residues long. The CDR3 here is CAISEWDRGREQYF. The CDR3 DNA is TGTGCCATCAGTGAGTGGGACAGGGGGCGCGAGCAGTACTTC.

CDR3 sequence reads: CASSLWDRGALGEQFF. In nucleotides, the CDR3 is TGTGCCAGCTCACTGTGGGACAGAGGGGCCTTGGGGGAGCAGTTCTTC. The chain carries TRBV18 and TRBJ2-1; 7 positions agree with TRBD1. Germline V CDR1 and CDR2: KGHSH, LQKENI. The V gene end was trimmed by 4 bases and the J gene end by 10 bases; junction bases not matched to a gene: 16. CDR3 length equals 16 residues.

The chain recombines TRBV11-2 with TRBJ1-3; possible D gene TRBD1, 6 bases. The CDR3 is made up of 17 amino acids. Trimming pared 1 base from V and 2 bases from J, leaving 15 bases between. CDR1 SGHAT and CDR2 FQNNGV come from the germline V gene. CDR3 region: CASSLGVQGTPGNTIYF. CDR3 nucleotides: TGTGCCAGCAGCTTAGGGGTCCAGGGGACGCCTGGAAACACCATATATTTT.

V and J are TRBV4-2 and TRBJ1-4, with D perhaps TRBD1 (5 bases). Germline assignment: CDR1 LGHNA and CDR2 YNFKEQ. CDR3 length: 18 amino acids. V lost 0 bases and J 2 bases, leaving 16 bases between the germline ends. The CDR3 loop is CASSQDSQGFRTNEKLFF. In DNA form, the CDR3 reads TGTGCCAGCAGCCAAGATTCGCAGGGTTTTAGGACTAATGAAAAACTGTTTTTT.

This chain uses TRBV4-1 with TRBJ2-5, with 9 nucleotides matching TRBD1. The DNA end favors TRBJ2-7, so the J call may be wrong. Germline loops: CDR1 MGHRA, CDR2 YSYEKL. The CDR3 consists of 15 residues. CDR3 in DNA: TGCGCCAGCAGCCGTGAGGACAGGGGTACCTACGAGCAGTACTTC. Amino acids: CASSREDRGTYEQYF.

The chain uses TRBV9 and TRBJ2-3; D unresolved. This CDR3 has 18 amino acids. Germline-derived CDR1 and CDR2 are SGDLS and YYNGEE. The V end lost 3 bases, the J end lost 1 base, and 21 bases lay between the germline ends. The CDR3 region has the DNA TGTGCCAGCAGCGCCAACAGAGTACTTACCTCTCGCACAGATACGCAGTATTTT. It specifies CASSANRVLTSRTDTQYF.

The CDR3 region has the DNA TGTGCCAGCAGCGGGGGACAGGAGGTTTATGGCTACACCTTC. It codes for CASSGGQEVYGYTF. This chain connects TRBV5-4 to TRBJ1-2; TRBD1 agrees at 8 bases. Germline-derived CDR1 and CDR2 are SGHNT and YYREEE (reference sequence). V trimming: 4 bases; J trimming: 5 bases; junction bases outside the gene matches: 7. There are 14 residues in the CDR3.

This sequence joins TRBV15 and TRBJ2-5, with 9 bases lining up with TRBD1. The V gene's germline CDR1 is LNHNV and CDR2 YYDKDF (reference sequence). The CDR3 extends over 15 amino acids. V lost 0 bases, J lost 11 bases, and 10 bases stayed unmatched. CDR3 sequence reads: CATSREGQGSEEQYF. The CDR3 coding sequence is TGTGCCACCAGCAGAGAGGGACAGGGCAGCGAGGAGCAGTACTTC.